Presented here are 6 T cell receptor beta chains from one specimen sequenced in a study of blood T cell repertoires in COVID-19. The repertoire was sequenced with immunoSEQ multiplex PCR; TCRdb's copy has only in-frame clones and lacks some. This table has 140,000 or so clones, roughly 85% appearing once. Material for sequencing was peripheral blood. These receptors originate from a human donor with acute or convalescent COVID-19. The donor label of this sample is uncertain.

CDR3 sequence reads: CASSQERLTGEKLFF. In DNA, the CDR3 is TGTGCCAGCAGCCAAGAACGACTTACGGGTGAAAAACTGTTTTTT. The chain carries TRBV4-2 and TRBJ1-4; D is unclear. Trimming removed 0 bases from V and 7 bases from J, with 12 bases in between. CDR1 and CDR2 (germline): LGHNA, YNFKEQ. The CDR3 length is 15 residues.

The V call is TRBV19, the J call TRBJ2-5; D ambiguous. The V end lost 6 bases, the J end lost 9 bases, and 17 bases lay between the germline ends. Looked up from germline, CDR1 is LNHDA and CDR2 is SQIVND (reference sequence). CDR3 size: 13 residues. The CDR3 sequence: CASSPTDKSPQYF. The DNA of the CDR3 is TGTGCCAGTAGCCCAACCGACAAGTCCCCCCAGTACTTC.

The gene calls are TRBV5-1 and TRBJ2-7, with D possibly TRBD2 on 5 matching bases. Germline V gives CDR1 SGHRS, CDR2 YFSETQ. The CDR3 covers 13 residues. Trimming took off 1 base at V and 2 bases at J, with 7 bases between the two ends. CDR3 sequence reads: CASSLSGAYEQYF. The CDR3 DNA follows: TGCGCCAGCAGCTTGTCCGGGGCCTACGAGCAGTACTTC.

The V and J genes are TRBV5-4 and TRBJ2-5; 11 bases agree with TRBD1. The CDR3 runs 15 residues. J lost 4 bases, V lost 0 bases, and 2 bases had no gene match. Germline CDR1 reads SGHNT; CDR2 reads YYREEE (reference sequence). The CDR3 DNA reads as TGTGCCAGCAGCTTGGGGACAGGGGGCATAGAGACCCAGTACTTC. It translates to CASSLGTGGIETQYF.

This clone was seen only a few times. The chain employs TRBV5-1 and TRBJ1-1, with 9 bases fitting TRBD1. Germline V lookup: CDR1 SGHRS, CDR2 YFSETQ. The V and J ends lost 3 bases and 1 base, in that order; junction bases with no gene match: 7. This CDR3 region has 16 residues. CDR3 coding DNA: TGCGCCAGCAGCTCACCGGGACAGGGCCCGAACACTGAAGCTTTCTTT. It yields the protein CASSSPGQGPNTEAFF. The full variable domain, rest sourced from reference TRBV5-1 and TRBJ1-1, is KAGVTQTPRYLIKTRGQQVTLSCSPISGHRSVSWYQQTPGQGLQFLFEYFSETQRNKGNFPGRFSGRQFSNSRSEMNVSTLELGDSALYLCASSSPGQGPNTEAFFGQGTRLTVV.

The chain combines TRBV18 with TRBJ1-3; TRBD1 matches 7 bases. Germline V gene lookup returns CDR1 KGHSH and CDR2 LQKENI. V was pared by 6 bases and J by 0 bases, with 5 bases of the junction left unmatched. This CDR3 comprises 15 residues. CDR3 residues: CASSAGTVSGNTIYF. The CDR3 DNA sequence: TGTGCCAGCTCGGCCGGGACAGTCTCTGGAAACACCATATATTTT.